This T cell receptor beta chain was captured in a study of cytomegalovirus exposure and HLA in healthy donors. Notes on this clone: Its matching antigen is unknown. The identical CDR3 is also encoded by other nucleotide sequences in the sample.

Study-level points and caveats: Rarity held for most TCR sequences, but there were some public TCRs that occurred in many donors. Using the classifier, cytomegalovirus status was reportedly diagnosed with high specificity and sensitivity. The authors enumerated 150 to 200 TCR beta chains as linked to cytomegalovirus.

The PCR had 60 Vbeta and 13 Jbeta primers. Assay used: immunoSEQ multiplex PCR; TCRdb lists only in-frame clones, some missing. Here the sample spans approximately 160,000 clones, 60% to 80% being singletons. What was sequenced was PBMCs. This clonotype was obtained from a woman aged 45 to 65 in good health and CMV-seropositive.

The CDR3 loop reads CASNQAPAYGYTF. CDR3 coding DNA: TGCGCCAGCAACCAGGCTCCGGCCTATGGCTACACCTTC. This chain links TRBV5-1 with TRBJ1-2; D unresolved. The CDR3 sequence is 13 residues long. Germline CDR1 is SGHRS and CDR2 is YFSETQ. Trimming cost V 6 bases and J 4 bases, with 13 bases left between them.